This T cell receptor beta chain was recovered during a study of blood T cells in healthy people across ages. Germline-derived CDR1 and CDR2 are DFQATT and SNEGSKA (reference sequence). With V trimmed by 0 bases and J by 4 bases, 5 bases remained unmatched. The CDR3 is 14 amino acids. Next came a second PCR, run for 7 to 11 cycles, which used a sample-barcoded 5' primer along with a J-beta primer mix. Each cDNA molecule was tagged by a template-switch adaptor that had 12 random nucleotides. TCRdb reprocessed the 5' RACE reads via MiXCR and lists one record per CDR3 protein. Of about 760,000 distinct CDR3 sequences in the sample, roughly 25% were seen once. The same sample was also studied in work on T cells of mothers and their children. As that study records: In this cohort, donors were a few healthy Caucasian mothers plus their six children.

The sequenced sample consisted of blood. This sequence was found in a boy younger than 18 in good health. This chain connects TRBV20-1 to TRBJ2-5; 7 bases line up with TRBD2. This chain's CDR3 is CSARDWGGGETQYF. In nucleotides, the CDR3 is TGCAGTGCTAGAGATTGGGGGGGTGGAGAGACCCAGTACTTC.